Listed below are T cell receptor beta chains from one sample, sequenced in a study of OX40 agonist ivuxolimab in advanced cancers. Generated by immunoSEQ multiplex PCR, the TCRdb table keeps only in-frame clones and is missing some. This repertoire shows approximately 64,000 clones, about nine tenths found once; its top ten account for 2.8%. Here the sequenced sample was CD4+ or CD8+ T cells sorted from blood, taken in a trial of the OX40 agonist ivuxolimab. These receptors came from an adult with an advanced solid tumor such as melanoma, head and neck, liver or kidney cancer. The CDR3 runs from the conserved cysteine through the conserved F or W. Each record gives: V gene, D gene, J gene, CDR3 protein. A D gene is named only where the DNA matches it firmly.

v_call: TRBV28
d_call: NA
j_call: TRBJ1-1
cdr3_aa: CASRPTGNSNTEAFF

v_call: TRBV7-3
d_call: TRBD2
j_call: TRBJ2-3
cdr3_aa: CASSLGGGGTDTQYF

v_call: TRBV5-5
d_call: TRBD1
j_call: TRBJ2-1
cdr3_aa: CASSQSSQRDRDLREQFF

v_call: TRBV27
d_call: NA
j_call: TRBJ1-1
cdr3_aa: CASSPLILNTEAFF

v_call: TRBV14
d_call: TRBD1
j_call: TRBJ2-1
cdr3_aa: CASSYGTGVYNEQFF

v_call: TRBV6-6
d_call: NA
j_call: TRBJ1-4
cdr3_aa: CASSLKFRGKLFF

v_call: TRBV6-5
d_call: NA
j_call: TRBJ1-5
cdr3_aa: CASKRAGIGNQPQHF

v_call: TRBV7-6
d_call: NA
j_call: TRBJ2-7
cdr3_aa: CASSLALGGKEQYF

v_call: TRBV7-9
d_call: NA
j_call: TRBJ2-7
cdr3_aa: CASSLAGNSYEQYF

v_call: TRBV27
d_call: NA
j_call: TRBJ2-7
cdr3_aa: CASRSLPTSDEQYF

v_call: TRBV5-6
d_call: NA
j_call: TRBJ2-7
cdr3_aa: CASSGGNEQYF

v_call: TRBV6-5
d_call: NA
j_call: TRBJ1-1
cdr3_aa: CASSELGNTEAFF

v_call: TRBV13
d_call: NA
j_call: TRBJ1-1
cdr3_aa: CASSLRWTEAFF

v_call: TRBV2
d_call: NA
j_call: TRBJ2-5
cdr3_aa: CASRPGQETQYF

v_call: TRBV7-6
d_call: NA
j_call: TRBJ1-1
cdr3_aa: CASSSQENTEAFF

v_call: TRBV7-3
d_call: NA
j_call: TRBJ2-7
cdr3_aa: CASSPLGSYEQYF

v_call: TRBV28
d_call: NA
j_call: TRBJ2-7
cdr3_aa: CASSPSGGLSTYEQYF

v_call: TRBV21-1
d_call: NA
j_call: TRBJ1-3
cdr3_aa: CASISRVTDSGNTIYF

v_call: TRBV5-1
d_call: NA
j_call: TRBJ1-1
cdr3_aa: CASSPREGGNTEAFF

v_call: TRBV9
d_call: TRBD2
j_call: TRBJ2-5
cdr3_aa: CASSVSPAGGPETQYF

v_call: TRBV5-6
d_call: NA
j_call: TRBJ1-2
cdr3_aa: CASSLSGYGAGYTF

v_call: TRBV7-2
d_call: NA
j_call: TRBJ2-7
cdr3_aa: CASTPSGDPAQYEQYF

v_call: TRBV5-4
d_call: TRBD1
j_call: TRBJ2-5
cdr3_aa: CASSPVRGLGETQYF

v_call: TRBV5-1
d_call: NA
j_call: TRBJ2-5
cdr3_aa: CASSLATSRLVQETQYF

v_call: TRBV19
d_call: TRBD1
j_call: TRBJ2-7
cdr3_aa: CASTPGDRGYEQYF

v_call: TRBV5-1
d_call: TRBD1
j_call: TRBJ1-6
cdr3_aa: CASSLASGGLGMSSPLHF

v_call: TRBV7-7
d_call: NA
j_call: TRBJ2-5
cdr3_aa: CASSLAGHPLETQYF

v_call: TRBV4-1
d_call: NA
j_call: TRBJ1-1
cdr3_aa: CASSQAGGMAEAFF

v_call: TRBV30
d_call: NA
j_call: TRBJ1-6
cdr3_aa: CAWTAPGQLLFYNSPLHF

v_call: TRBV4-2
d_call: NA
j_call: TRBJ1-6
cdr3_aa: CASSQGITGNSPLHF

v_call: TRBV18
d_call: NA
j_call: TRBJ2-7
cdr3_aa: CASSPPSERGEQYF